This T cell receptor (beta chain) comes out of a study of OX40 agonist ivuxolimab in advanced cancers. For the study at large: Ivuxolimab, an antibody that agonizes OX40 (CD134), was administered to the patients. Having had anti-PD-1, anti-PD-L1 or anti-CTLA-4 therapy before was allowed, and 40% to 45% had some. Patients were roughly 83% male with ages about 23 to 90, mean about 60.

The table came from immunoSEQ multiplex PCR; TCRdb's copy has only in-frame clones and leaves some out. The sample lists 95,000 to 100,000 clones, approximately 83% seen once, with more than 1.1% in the top ten. Note on this clone: The antigen is undetermined.

The CDR3 is 16 amino acids. Germline V gene lookup returns CDR1 GTSNPN and CDR2 SVGIG (reference sequence). V was shortened by 2 bases and J by 6 bases, with 21 bases between the two germline ends. Whole-study findings and limits: With doses of 0.1 to 3.0 mg/kg, CD4+ and CD8+ blood T cells had undergone clonal expansion by week 6.

The receptor's source is an adult with an advanced solid tumor such as melanoma, head and neck, liver or kidney cancer. The source was CD4+ or CD8+ T cells sorted from blood, collected in a trial of the OX40 agonist ivuxolimab. The rearrangement joins TRBV30 to TRBJ2-3, with D uncertain. CDR3 in DNA: TGTGCCTGGAGTATCCAAGCGCCAATATATCCCGATACGCAGTATTTT. It yields the protein CAWSIQAPIYPDTQYF.